This T cell receptor (beta chain) emerged from a study of OX40 agonist ivuxolimab in advanced cancers. Study-wide background: Dose-escalation patients had hepatocellular carcinoma, melanoma, renal cell or head and neck cancer. Study-wide points: Some nonresponders also had low normalized T-cell clonal expansion. Compared with CD4+, CD8+ T cells on average had more expanded clones.

On this clone itself: Its cognate antigen is unknown.

TCRdb's table, derived via immunoSEQ multiplex PCR, lists solely in-frame clones and lacks some. This sample carries 20,000 to 30,000 clones, almost 90% of them seen once, and the ten largest clones take less than 25%. Trimming stripped 1 base from V and 0 bases from J, with 11 bases between. This CDR3 has 16 amino acids. The germline V gene encodes CDR1 LGHNA and CDR2 YSLEER. V and J are TRBV4-3 and TRBJ2-3; tentatively, D is TRBD1 (5 bases). This clonotype was sampled from an adult with an advanced solid tumor such as melanoma, head and neck, liver or kidney cancer. The specimen comprised CD4+ or CD8+ T cells sorted from blood, sampled in a trial of the OX40 agonist ivuxolimab. In DNA form, the CDR3 reads TGCGCCAGCAGCCAAGTTCAAGGGGCTAGCACAGATACGCAGTATTTT. Protein sequence: CASSQVQGASTDTQYF.